Listed below are T cell receptor beta chains from one sample, sequenced in a study of blood T cell repertoires in COVID-19. Repertoires were generated with immunoSEQ multiplex PCR, while TCRdb's copy carries only in-frame clones and drops some. The table shows around 100,000 clones, with about nine tenths occurring only once. Sequenced material: peripheral blood. These receptors were obtained from a man aged 35-49 years with acute or convalescent COVID-19. Each CDR3 is given with its conserved first and last residue. A D gene is named only where the DNA matches it firmly. Only part of the rows carry a size: once, few, many, or a class if the clone is expanded.

abundance: NA; d_gene: NA; j_gene: TRBJ1-5; v_gene: TRBV12-3/TRBV12-4; CDR3nt: TGTGCCAGCAGTTTCGGGTACCAGCCCCAGCATTTT; CDR3aa: CASSFGYQPQHF
abundance: NA; d_gene: NA; j_gene: TRBJ2-5; v_gene: TRBV19; CDR3nt: TGTGCCAGTAGTGCCGGCCGCGGGGCAGAGACCCAGTACTTC; CDR3aa: CASSAGRGAETQYF
abundance: NA; d_gene: NA; j_gene: TRBJ1-2; v_gene: TRBV9; CDR3nt: TGTGCCAGCAGCGTTAACAGGAACTATGGCTACACCTTC; CDR3aa: CASSVNRNYGYTF
abundance: NA; d_gene: NA; j_gene: TRBJ1-1; v_gene: TRBV5-1; CDR3nt: TGCGCCAGCAGCTTGGAGAGAGCTAGTGAAGCTTTCTTT; CDR3aa: CASSLERASEAFF
abundance: once; d_gene: NA; j_gene: TRBJ1-5; v_gene: TRBV18; CDR3nt: TGTGCCAGCTCACCCCTCATGGGGGGTCAGCCCCAGCATTTT; CDR3aa: CASSPLMGGQPQHF
abundance: NA; d_gene: NA; j_gene: TRBJ1-3; v_gene: TRBV5-1; CDR3nt: TGCGCCAGCAGCTTAGCGGGGACCTCTGGAAACACCATATATTTT; CDR3aa: CASSLAGTSGNTIYF
abundance: NA; d_gene: NA; j_gene: TRBJ1-1; v_gene: TRBV4-3; CDR3nt: TGCGCCAGCAGCCAAGAAAGGGGCACTGAAGCTTTCTTT; CDR3aa: CASSQERGTEAFF
abundance: NA; d_gene: TRBD2; j_gene: TRBJ2-3; v_gene: TRBV4-3; CDR3nt: TGCGCCAGCAGCCAAGATGCCAGCGGGGATGCAGATACGCAGTATTTT; CDR3aa: CASSQDASGDADTQYF
abundance: few; d_gene: NA; j_gene: TRBJ1-1; v_gene: TRBV7-8; CDR3nt: TGTGCCAGCAGCGCCCGAGGTATCACTGAAGCTTTCTTT; CDR3aa: CASSARGITEAFF
abundance: NA; d_gene: NA; j_gene: TRBJ1-4; v_gene: TRBV30; CDR3nt: TGTGCCTGGGGCCCGGGACTCTCAAGGAGTGCAACTAATGAAAAACTGTTTTTT; CDR3aa: CAWGPGLSRSATNEKLFF
abundance: NA; d_gene: NA; j_gene: TRBJ1-5; v_gene: TRBV5-6; CDR3nt: TGTGCCAGCAGCTTGATGGCAGGCAATAGCAATCAGCCCCAGCATTTT; CDR3aa: CASSLMAGNSNQPQHF
abundance: NA; d_gene: NA; j_gene: TRBJ1-2; v_gene: TRBV12-3/TRBV12-4; CDR3nt: TGTGCCAGCAGTTTTAGGGGTGGCTACACCTTC; CDR3aa: CASSFRGGYTF
abundance: NA; d_gene: NA; j_gene: TRBJ2-7; v_gene: TRBV5-6; CDR3nt: TGTGCCAGCAGGCGATCTACCCAACACGAGCAGTACTTC; CDR3aa: CASRRSTQHEQYF
abundance: NA; d_gene: NA; j_gene: TRBJ2-5; v_gene: TRBV24-1; CDR3nt: TGTGCCACCAGTGACCCCGAAACCGGGAGCGAAGAGACCCAGTACTTC; CDR3aa: CATSDPETGSEETQYF
abundance: NA; d_gene: NA; j_gene: TRBJ2-5; v_gene: TRBV14; CDR3nt: TGTGCCAGCAGCCAGATACCCTTTGGGGGGAGCCAAGAGACCCAGTACTTC; CDR3aa: CASSQIPFGGSQETQYF
abundance: NA; d_gene: TRBD2; j_gene: TRBJ2-5; v_gene: TRBV5-1; CDR3nt: TGCGCCAGCAGCGGGACTGGGACTAACCAAGAGACCCAGTACTTC; CDR3aa: CASSGTGTNQETQYF